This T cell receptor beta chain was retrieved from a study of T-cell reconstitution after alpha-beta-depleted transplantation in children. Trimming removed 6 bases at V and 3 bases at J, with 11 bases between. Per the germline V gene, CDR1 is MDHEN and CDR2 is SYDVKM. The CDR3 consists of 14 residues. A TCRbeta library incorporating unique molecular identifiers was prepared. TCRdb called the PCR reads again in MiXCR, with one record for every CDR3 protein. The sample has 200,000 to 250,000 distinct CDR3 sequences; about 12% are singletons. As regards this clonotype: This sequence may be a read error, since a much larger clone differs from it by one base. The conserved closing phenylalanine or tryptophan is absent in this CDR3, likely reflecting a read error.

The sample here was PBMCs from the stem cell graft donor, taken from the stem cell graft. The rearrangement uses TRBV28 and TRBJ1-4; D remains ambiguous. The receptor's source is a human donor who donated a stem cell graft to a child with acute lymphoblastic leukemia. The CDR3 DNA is TGTGCCAGCAGATACAGCCGAGCTAATGAAAAACTGTTTTTG. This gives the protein CASRYSRANEKLFL.